This entry is about one TCR beta chain. All enrollees were about 18 to 89 years old and from about two dozen US areas. Assay used: immunoSEQ multiplex PCR; TCRdb lists only in-frame clones, some missing. In the table there are some 250,000 clones, about 91% of which are singletons. The data originate from a study of blood T cell repertoires in COVID-19. Study background: PBMCs, B-cell-depleted T cells, or T cells provided the cDNA or gDNA that made up the material.

The sequence derives from a human donor in a cohort exposed to, infected with or recovered from COVID-19 (not recorded which). The donor label of this sample is uncertain. Sequenced input: PBMCs or T cells enriched from blood (not recorded which).

The CDR3 nucleotides are TGTGCCAGCAGCCAACTAGGTGGCGGGGGCCGCCAAGAGACCCAGTACTTC. This encodes CASSQLGGGGRQETQYF. This sequence joins TRBV4-2 and TRBJ2-5; D possibly corresponds to TRBD2 (7 bases). V was shortened by 2 bases and J by 1 base, with 17 bases between the two germline ends. Germline CDR1 is LGHNA and CDR2 is YNFKEQ. CDR3 length: 17 amino acids.